This TCR beta chain was found in a study of blood T cell repertoires in COVID-19. Study-level background: Acute and convalescent COVID-19 specimens originated in the United States, Italy and Spain. The analysed material was cDNA or gDNA that came from T cells, B-cell-depleted T cells, or PBMCs.

The method was immunoSEQ multiplex PCR; TCRdb's version includes in-frame clones alone and lacks a portion of them. Seen here are about 280,000 clones, approximately 83% observed once, and the top ten hold more than 8%. This clone was seen a handful of times. This receptor was identified in a woman aged 50 to 65 who had recovered from COVID-19. Sequenced input: peripheral blood.

The CDR3 sequence is CASRRRGQHSYNEQFF. The CDR3 DNA follows: TGTGCCAGTAGGCGTCGAGGACAGCACTCCTACAATGAGCAGTTCTTC. This chain links TRBV19 with TRBJ2-1; the D gene is possibly TRBD1 (6 bases). The CDR3 consists of 16 residues. In germline, CDR1 is LNHDA, CDR2 SQIVND (reference sequence). The germline V and J ends were trimmed by 6 bases and 0 bases, with 15 bases remaining between them. Using reference TRBV19 and TRBJ2-1 for the parts outside the CDR3, the full variable domain is DGGITQSPKYLFRKEGQNVTLSCEQNLNHDAMYWYRQDPGQGLRLIYYSQIVNDFQKGDIAEGYSVSREKKESFPLTVTSAQKNPTAFYLCASRRRGQHSYNEQFFGPGTRLTVL.